This record covers a single T cell receptor (beta chain). The antigen remains unidentified. This sample was taken from a study of T cells after yellow fever vaccination. Study conclusions and caveats: The study found a weaker secondary response that peaked faster, day 5 versus 15.

TCRdb re-derived calls from the 5' RACE reads in MiXCR, one entry per CDR3 protein. The repertoire holds hundreds of thousands of distinct CDR3 sequences, with 13% as singletons. There are 16 residues in the CDR3. Germline CDR1 and CDR2: SGHTS and YDEGEE. Trimming shortened V by 2 bases and J by 4 bases, and 16 bases separated the two germline ends. This TCR was recovered from a man aged 25 to 45 who received the YFV17D yellow fever vaccine. The sample in question was PBMCs, obtained on the day of the yellow fever booster vaccination. V usage is TRBV5-8 and J usage is TRBJ1-5; the D is unclear. For the CDR3, the DNA is TGTGCCAGCAGCTTTAGTTTCGATAGTGGGAATCAGCCCCAGCATTTT. It translates to CASSFSFDSGNQPQHF.